This record covers a single T cell receptor beta chain. Its antigen is unidentified. Clones were read by immunoSEQ multiplex PCR, and TCRdb kept only the in-frame ones, dropping some. The sample yields around 130,000 clones, roughly 93% seen once. These data are taken from a study of T cell responses to AZD1222 COVID-19 vaccine. General study findings and limits: The sample set comprised mostly white British donors with more females, and clonal diversity was possibly underestimated.

V lost 4 bases and J lost 0, with 7 bases in between. The CDR3 contains 14 residues. From germline, CDR1 is LNHNV and CDR2 YYDKDF (reference sequence). The origin of this receptor is an adult in good health. The rearrangement uses TRBV15 and TRBJ2-1, with unresolved D. This material consisted of peripheral blood, taken on day 0 of AZD1222 vaccination. CDR3 protein: CATSKSHSYNEQFF. In DNA, the CDR3 is TGTGCCACCAGCAAGTCTCACTCCTACAATGAGCAGTTCTTC.